The rows below give T cell receptor beta chains drawn from one sample of a study of blood T cells in healthy people across ages. TCRdb analysed the 5' RACE reads with MiXCR anew, one entry per CDR3 protein. Among hundreds of thousands of distinct CDR3 sequences listed, around three fifths were seen once. Sequencing used blood. These receptors originate from a man in his forties in good health. Each CDR3 is given with its conserved first and last residue. A D gene is named only where the DNA matches it firmly. Not every row has a clone size; where given, it reads once, few, many or a size class.

.	.	TRBJ2-7	TRBV12-3/TRBV12-4	TGTGCCAGCAGTCCCGGACCCATAAAATCCTACGAGCAGTACTTC	CASSPGPIKSYEQYF
.	TRBD1	TRBJ1-2	TRBV28	TGTGCCAGCAGCGACGGACAGGGGAGCTACTATGGCTACACCTTC	CASSDGQGSYYGYTF
.	.	TRBJ1-1	TRBV25-1	TGTGCCAGCAGACGCTCACAGGGACCTGAAGCTTTCTTT	CASRRSQGPEAFF
.	.	TRBJ1-1	TRBV7-9	TGTGCCAGCAGCTTTGTAAACAGCAACACTGAAGCTTTCTTT	CASSFVNSNTEAFF
.	.	TRBJ1-1	TRBV5-1	TGCGCCAGCAGCTTTGGGGGCCCCTACACTGAAGCTTTCTTT	CASSFGGPYTEAFF
few	.	TRBJ2-7	TRBV7-2	TGTGCCAGCAGCTTAGTTAACCCCTACGAGCAGTACTTC	CASSLVNPYEQYF
.	TRBD2	TRBJ2-5	TRBV20-1	TGCAGTGCTAGATCACATCGGCTAGCGGGATTCCAAGAGACCCAGTACTTC	CSARSHRLAGFQETQYF
few	TRBD1	TRBJ2-7	TRBV6-5	TGTGCCAGCAGTTACGGACAGGGCTTGGGGGAGCAGTACTTC	CASSYGQGLGEQYF
few	TRBD2	TRBJ2-5	TRBV2	TGTGCCAGCACAAGGGGACTAAAAGAGACCCAGTACTTC	CASTRGLKETQYF
.	TRBD1	TRBJ2-1	TRBV25-1	TGTGCCAGCAGTGTGGGACAGGCTGGTGAGCAGTTCTTC	CASSVGQAGEQFF
.	.	TRBJ2-7	TRBV13	TGTGCCAGCAGCTTAGGGGCGGGATCCCCCGAGCAGTACTTC	CASSLGAGSPEQYF
.	TRBD2	TRBJ2-5	TRBV27	TGTGCCAGCAGCAAGATTAGCGGGAGGTGGGAGACCCAGTACTTC	CASSKISGRWETQYF
.	TRBD1	TRBJ2-7	TRBV24-1	TGTGCCACCAGTGACCAAGGACAGGGGTCGTCCTACGAGCAGTACTTC	CATSDQGQGSSYEQYF
.	.	TRBJ1-5	TRBV5-5	TGTGCCAGCAGCTTAACCCCACAGGACAATCAGCCCCAGCATTTT	CASSLTPQDNQPQHF
.	TRBD2	TRBJ2-5	TRBV20-1	TGCAGTGCGGAAACCGGGACTAGCGGGAGCGGGGCGCTAGAGACCCAGTACTTC	CSAETGTSGSGALETQYF
.	TRBD1	TRBJ1-2	TRBV20-1	TGCAGTGCTCAAAATCCCGGGACAGGGTTTGGCTATGGCTACACCTTC	CSAQNPGTGFGYGYTF
.	.	TRBJ1-1	TRBV10-3	TGTGCCATCAGTGAGCCAAACGGTGGGGACGGCACTGAAGCTTTCTTT	CAISEPNGGDGTEAFF
.	.	TRBJ2-3	TRBV27	TGTGCCAGCAGTCCCTGGGGAGTGGAGGTGCGAAGCACAGATACGCAGTATTTT	CASSPWGVEVRSTDTQYF
.	.	TRBJ2-4	TRBV9	TGTGCCAGCAGCGTAGATGCGGGATCCCCTCGCCTGACCAAAAACATTCAGTACTTC	CASSVDAGSPRLTKNIQYF
.	TRBD1	TRBJ1-1	TRBV10-3	TGTGCCACCGGGGACAGGCCACCGAACACTGAAGCTTTCTTT	CATGDRPPNTEAFF
once	TRBD1	TRBJ2-3	TRBV10-3	TGTGCCATCAGTCATGGGACAGGATACAGCACAGATACGCAGTATTTT	CAISHGTGYSTDTQYF
once	.	TRBJ2-4	TRBV5-5	TGTGCCAGCAGCTTGGCCGTGACAACATTAGCCAAAAACATTCAGTACTTC	CASSLAVTTLAKNIQYF
.	.	TRBJ2-1	TRBV21-1	TGTGCCAGCAGCAAATTGGGTGGACAGGGGGGGTACAATGAGCAGTTCTTC	CASSKLGGQGGYNEQFF
.	.	TRBJ2-3	TRBV12-3/TRBV12-4	TGTGCCAGCAGCCTAGGGGGGGTGATCACAGATACGCAGTATTTT	CASSLGGVITDTQYF
.	.	TRBJ2-7	TRBV15	TGTGCCACCAGCGTGGGAGCTGGTAGCTATGACGAGCAGTACTTC	CATSVGAGSYDEQYF
few	.	TRBJ2-6	TRBV10-3	TGTGCCACCAGCGAGGGGGCCAACGTCCTGACTTTC	CATSEGANVLTF
.	.	TRBJ2-3	TRBV4-3	TGCGCCAGCAGCCAAGACGGCACAGATACGCAGTATTTT	CASSQDGTDTQYF
.	TRBD2	TRBJ2-7	TRBV27	TGTGCCAGCAGTCCCGGGACTAGCCCTAAGGGTGAGCAGTACTTC	CASSPGTSPKGEQYF
few	TRBD2	TRBJ2-3	TRBV5-1	TGCGCCAGCAGCAGACGGACTAGCGGGGGGACAGATACGCAGTATTTT	CASSRRTSGGTDTQYF
.	.	TRBJ2-7	TRBV6-1	TGTGCCAGCCCTGCCGCCGTCTCTGGCTCCTACGAGCAGTACTTC	CASPAAVSGSYEQYF
few	.	TRBJ1-2	TRBV7-2	TGTGCCAGCACCCTGAGGGGGAGCTATGGCTACACCTTC	CASTLRGSYGYTF
.	.	TRBJ2-5	TRBV9	TGTGCCAGCAGCGTAGAATCCAGGGGTCTGGCCGAGACCCAGTACTTC	CASSVESRGLAETQYF
.	.	TRBJ1-1	TRBV6-1	TGTGCCAGCAGTGAAACAGAGACAAGAATGAACACTGAAGCTTTCTTT	CASSETETRMNTEAFF
.	TRBD1	TRBJ1-5	TRBV10-3	TGTGCCATCAGTGAGTCCCATGGGACAGGGGGCAGGGGCAATCAGCCCCAGCATTTT	CAISESHGTGGRGNQPQHF
few	.	TRBJ2-3	TRBV29-1	TGCAGCGCCAGCCGGGGCCTTAGCACAGATACGCAGTATTTT	CSASRGLSTDTQYF
.	.	TRBJ2-6	TRBV4-1	TGCGCCAGCAGCCAAGTTTTAGGACTCATAACCTCTGGGGCCAACGTCCTGACTTTC	CASSQVLGLITSGANVLTF
few	.	TRBJ2-1	TRBV5-1	TGCGCCAGCAGCTTGGAGCTGTACAATGAGCAGTTCTTC	CASSLELYNEQFF
.	.	TRBJ2-1	TRBV7-9	TGTGCCAGCAGCCCCCAGCAGGGCTCCTACAATGAGCAGTTCTTC	CASSPQQGSYNEQFF
.	.	TRBJ2-5	TRBV10-3	TGTGCCATCACCCACCTTGAGGAGACCCAGTACTTC	CAITHLEETQYF
.	TRBD1	TRBJ2-5	TRBV28	TGTGCCAGCAGACTAGACAGGGGGATTCAAGAGACCCAGTACTTC	CASRLDRGIQETQYF
.	.	TRBJ2-4	TRBV5-1	TGCGCCAGCAGCTTAGCGTTCAAAAACATTCAGTACTTC	CASSLAFKNIQYF
.	.	TRBJ2-7	TRBV28	TGTGCCAGCATGGAAGGGGACCCAGCCTACGAGCAGTACTTC	CASMEGDPAYEQYF
few	TRBD2	TRBJ2-7	TRBV6-2/TRBV6-3	TGTGCCAGCAGTTACGGGCTAGCGGAAACCTACGAGCAGTACTTC	CASSYGLAETYEQYF
.	.	TRBJ2-7	TRBV7-2	TGTGCCAGCAGCCGGTCTAGGGGAGGCTCCTACGAGCAGTACTTC	CASSRSRGGSYEQYF
.	.	TRBJ2-5	TRBV20-1	TGCAGTGCTAATGAAGAGACCCAGTACTTC	CSANEETQYF
once	.	TRBJ1-5	TRBV7-2	TGTGCCAGCAGCTCCTCAAACAGGGTGGGTCAGCCCCAGCATTTT	CASSSSNRVGQPQHF
.	.	TRBJ1-2	TRBV4-3	TGCGCCAGCAGCAAATCCGGACGGCCTAACTATGGCTACACCTTC	CASSKSGRPNYGYTF
once	TRBD2	TRBJ2-7	TRBV6-2/TRBV6-3	TGTGCCAGCCATTCTATCTCGGGACTAGGAGCCTACGAGCAGTACTTC	CASHSISGLGAYEQYF